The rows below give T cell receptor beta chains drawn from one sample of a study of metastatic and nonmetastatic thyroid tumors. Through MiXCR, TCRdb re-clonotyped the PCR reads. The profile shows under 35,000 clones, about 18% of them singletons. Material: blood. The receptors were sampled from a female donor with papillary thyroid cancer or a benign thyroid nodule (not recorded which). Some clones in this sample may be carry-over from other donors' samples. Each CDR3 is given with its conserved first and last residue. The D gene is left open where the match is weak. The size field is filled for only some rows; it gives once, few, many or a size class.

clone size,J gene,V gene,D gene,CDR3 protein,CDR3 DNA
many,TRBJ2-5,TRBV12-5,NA,CASLATGLGETQYF,TGTGCTAGTCTCGCCACAGGGCTGGGGGAGACCCAGTACTTC
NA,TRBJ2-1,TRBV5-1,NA,CASSSQTISYNEQFF,TGCGCCAGCAGCTCCCAGACTATCTCCTACAATGAGCAGTTCTTC
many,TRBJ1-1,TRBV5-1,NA,CASSSGGTTEAFF,TGCGCCAGCAGCTCCGGGGGAACCACTGAAGCTTTCTTT
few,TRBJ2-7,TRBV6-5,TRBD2,CASSYEAGGVRGQYF,TGTGCCAGCAGTTACGAGGCGGGAGGGGTTCGAGGGCAGTACTTC
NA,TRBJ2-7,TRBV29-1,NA,CSVRGHGSYEQYF,TGTAGCGTTAGGGGACATGGAAGCTACGAGCAGTACTTC
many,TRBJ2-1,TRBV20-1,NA,CSARDRILGNEQFF,TGCAGTGCTAGAGATCGGATCCTCGGGAATGAGCAGTTCTTC
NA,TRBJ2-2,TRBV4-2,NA,CASSQVAVRGNTGELFF,TGTGCCAGCAGCCAAGTCGCGGTCCGGGGAAACACCGGGGAGCTGTTTTTT
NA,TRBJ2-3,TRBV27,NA,CASRFQGIDTQYF,TGTGCCAGCAGATTCCAGGGGATAGATACGCAGTATTTT
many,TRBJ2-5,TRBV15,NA,CATSRGVANSKETQYF,TGTGCCACCAGCAGAGGGGTGGCGAACTCAAAAGAGACCCAGTACTTC
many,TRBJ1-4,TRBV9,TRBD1,CASSAGTENEKLFF,TGTGCCAGCAGCGCCGGGACAGAAAATGAAAAACTGTTTTTT
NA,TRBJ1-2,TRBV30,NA,CAWSAGGGYTF,TGTGCCTGGAGTGCAGGCGGGGGCTACACCTTC
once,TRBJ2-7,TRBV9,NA,CASSVAPGNYDQYF,NA
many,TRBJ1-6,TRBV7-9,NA,CASSLRRDNSPLHF,TGTGCCAGCAGCTTACGGAGAGACAATTCACCCCTCCACTTT
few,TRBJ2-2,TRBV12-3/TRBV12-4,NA,CASSRTTPNTGELFF,TGTGCCAGCAGCCGTACCACACCGAATACCGGGGAGCTGTTTTTT
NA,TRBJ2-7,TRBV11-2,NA,CASSSLGGLGAYEQYF,TGTGCCAGCAGCTCCTTGGGGGGCCTGGGAGCCTACGAGCAGTACTTC
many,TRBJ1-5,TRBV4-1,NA,CASRPGGDNQPQHF,TGCGCCAGCAGACCCGGAGGGGACAATCAGCCCCAGCATTTT
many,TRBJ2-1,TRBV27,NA,CASRNLVSDEQFF,TGTGCCAGCAGAAATTTAGTGTCGGATGAGCAGTTCTTC
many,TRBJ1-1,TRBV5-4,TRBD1,CASSYQPGQGAVNTEAFF,TGTGCCAGCAGCTACCAACCGGGACAGGGGGCAGTAAACACTGAAGCTTTCTTT
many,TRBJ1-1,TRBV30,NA,CAWSPGADIPEAFF,TGTGCCTGGAGCCCCGGGGCGGACATTCCTGAAGCTTTCTTT
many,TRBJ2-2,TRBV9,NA,CASSVQGSRELFF,TGTGCCAGCAGCGTGCAGGGTTCCCGGGAGCTGTTTTTT
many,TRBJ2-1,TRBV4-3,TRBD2,CASSRRAVGAGVYNEQFF,TGCGCCAGCAGCCGCCGTGCGGTAGGAGCGGGAGTATACAATGAGCAGTTCTTC
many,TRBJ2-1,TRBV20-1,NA,CSARDQAGASYNEQFF,TGCAGTGCTAGAGATCAGGCGGGGGCCTCCTACAATGAGCAGTTCTTC
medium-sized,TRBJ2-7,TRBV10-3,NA,CAIRYTGEAYEQYF,TGTGCCATCCGATACACCGGGGAAGCCTACGAGCAGTACTTC
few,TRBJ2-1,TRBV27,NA,CASRPTYYGLEDNEQFF,TGTGCCAGCAGACCCACGTACTATGGACTGGAAGACAATGAGCAGTTCTTC
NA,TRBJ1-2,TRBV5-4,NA,CASSLGVEGQADYGYTF,TGTGCCAGCAGCTTAGGGGTCGAGGGCCAGGCGGACTATGGCTACACCTTC
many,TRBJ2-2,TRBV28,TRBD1,CASSSTGGGTGELFF,TGTGCCAGCAGCTCGACAGGGGGGGGAACCGGGGAGCTGTTTTTT
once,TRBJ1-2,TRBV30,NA,CAWINWGLGYGYTF,TGTGCCTGGATTAACTGGGGTTTAGGCTATGGCTACACCTTC
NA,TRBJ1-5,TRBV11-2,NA,CARSLNQLQPQHF,TGTGCCCGCAGCTTAAACCAGTTACAGCCCCAGCATTTT
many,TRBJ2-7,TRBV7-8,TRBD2,CASSFTPPRFAGDSTYEQYF,TGTGCCAGCAGCTTTACCCCCCCCAGGTTCGCGGGAGATTCTACCTACGAGCAGTACTTC
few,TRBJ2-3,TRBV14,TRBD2,CASSQLVAGSQYF,TGTGCCAGCAGCCAGTTAGTAGCGGGTTCGCAGTATTTT
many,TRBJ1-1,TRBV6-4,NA,CASKDSSMNTEAFF,TGTGCCAGCAAGGACAGCTCAATGAACACTGAAGCTTTCTTT
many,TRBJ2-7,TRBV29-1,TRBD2,CSVEDGAGGPYEQYF,TGCAGCGTTGAAGATGGAGCGGGAGGGCCCTACGAGCAGTACTTC
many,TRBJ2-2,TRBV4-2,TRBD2,CASSLTSGNTGELFF,TGTGCCAGCAGCCTCACTAGCGGCAACACCGGGGAGCTGTTTTTT
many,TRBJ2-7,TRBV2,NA,CASLVKGSYEQYF,TGTGCCAGCTTAGTGAAGGGTTCCTACGAGCAGTACTTC
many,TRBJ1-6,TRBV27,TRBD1,CASSFSGQGPPLHF,TGTGCCAGCAGTTTCTCGGGACAGGGTCCACCCCTCCACTTT
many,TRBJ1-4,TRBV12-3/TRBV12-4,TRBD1,CASSPDRGYGEKLFF,TGTGCCAGCAGTCCAGACAGGGGGTACGGTGAAAAACTGTTTTTT
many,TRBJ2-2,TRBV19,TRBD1,CASTRDRGNTGELFF,TGTGCCAGTACCCGGGACAGGGGGAACACCGGGGAGCTGTTTTTT
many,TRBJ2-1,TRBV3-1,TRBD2,CASSRLAGGYSEQFF,TGTGCCAGCAGTCGTCTGGCGGGGGGGTATAGTGAGCAGTTCTTC